Listed below are T cell receptor beta chains from one sample, sequenced in a study of T cell responses to AZD1222 COVID-19 vaccine. Generated by immunoSEQ multiplex PCR, the TCRdb table keeps only in-frame clones and is missing some. The table shows about 170,000 clones, with over 75% occurring only once. Sequencing was performed on peripheral blood, taken on day 0 of AZD1222 vaccination. The receptors stem from an adult in good health. Each CDR3 is given without its conserved first and last residue. A D gene is named only where the DNA matches it firmly.

CDR3aa	j_gene	d_gene	len	v_gene
ASSIMPQGVGQPQH	TRBJ1-5	NA	14	TRBV7-2
ASSSQGLENSPLH	TRBJ1-6	TRBD1	13	TRBV5-8
ASSSYPYTEAF	TRBJ1-1	NA	11	TRBV11-2
ASSSSGRGCGTGELF	TRBJ2-2	NA	15	TRBV21-1
ASSLEGGRPLTYEQY	TRBJ2-7	NA	15	TRBV11-3
ASRDTGGPYEQY	TRBJ2-7	TRBD1	12	TRBV5-6
ASSAPTDNYGYT	TRBJ1-2	NA	12	TRBV19
ASSTRLAGGVNEQF	TRBJ2-1	TRBD2	14	TRBV7-9
ASSQDLGGQETQY	TRBJ2-5	NA	13	TRBV3-1/TRBV3-2
ASSESTGFTGELF	TRBJ2-2	TRBD1	13	TRBV6-4
ASSVESGNTEAF	TRBJ1-1	NA	12	TRBV9
AWNQDRAQGYT	TRBJ1-2	TRBD1	11	TRBV30
ASSRRLALSTDTQY	TRBJ2-3	TRBD2	14	TRBV11-2
ASSRGGYQPQH	TRBJ1-5	NA	11	TRBV6-6
ASSLQGNTIY	TRBJ1-3	NA	10	TRBV5-8
ASSSPKINRGHQPQH	TRBJ1-5	TRBD1	15	TRBV28
ASSRDTEAF	TRBJ1-1	NA	9	TRBV5-1
ASSTRGEGSTEAF	TRBJ1-1	NA	13	TRBV28
SASRGETGYT	TRBJ1-2	NA	10	TRBV20-1
ASSPLSGGNNSPLH	TRBJ1-6	NA	14	TRBV18
ASRFLRQVAEAF	TRBJ1-1	NA	12	TRBV28
ASSRGQNNEKLF	TRBJ1-4	TRBD1	12	TRBV7-8
AWSVARDLLRTNEKLF	TRBJ1-4	NA	16	TRBV30
ASSRDRVSSPLH	TRBJ1-6	TRBD1	12	TRBV13
ASSLVSEGYEQF	TRBJ2-1	NA	12	TRBV11-3
ASSEAPYGTGSYEQY	TRBJ2-7	TRBD1	15	TRBV10-1
ASSPSPTNGYGYT	TRBJ1-2	NA	13	TRBV6-6
ASSLQRGGGNTIY	TRBJ1-3	NA	13	TRBV5-8
ASSLHRARGGNTIY	TRBJ1-3	NA	14	TRBV5-5
ASSVGQVNSPLH	TRBJ1-6	NA	12	TRBV9
ASSQDLVNNSPLH	TRBJ1-6	NA	13	TRBV3-1/TRBV3-2
ASGENYGYT	TRBJ1-2	NA	9	TRBV7-6
AISETGEGQGSTDTQY	TRBJ2-3	TRBD1	16	TRBV10-3
AWSEQTGGQPQH	TRBJ1-5	NA	12	TRBV30
ATSDPGLAIDTQY	TRBJ2-3	TRBD2	13	TRBV24-1
ASSLGDSGNTIY	TRBJ1-3	TRBD1	12	TRBV4-1
ASRPGRAVNSPLH	TRBJ1-6	NA	13	TRBV6-6
ASQQEGGEQY	TRBJ2-7	NA	10	TRBV10-1
ASSLEQPGGSPLH	TRBJ1-6	NA	13	TRBV11-2
ASRTGLNTEAF	TRBJ1-1	NA	11	TRBV2
ASSPQEGYEQY	TRBJ2-7	NA	11	TRBV4-3
ASSGRLGQRGETQY	TRBJ2-5	NA	14	TRBV7-9
ASSPPGQGRGYT	TRBJ1-2	TRBD1	12	TRBV6-2/TRBV6-3
ASSTSGTGGYGYT	TRBJ1-2	TRBD1	13	TRBV6-5
ASSLHQGRPEAF	TRBJ1-1	NA	12	TRBV28
ASSPTLTGPGYT	TRBJ1-2	NA	12	TRBV7-2